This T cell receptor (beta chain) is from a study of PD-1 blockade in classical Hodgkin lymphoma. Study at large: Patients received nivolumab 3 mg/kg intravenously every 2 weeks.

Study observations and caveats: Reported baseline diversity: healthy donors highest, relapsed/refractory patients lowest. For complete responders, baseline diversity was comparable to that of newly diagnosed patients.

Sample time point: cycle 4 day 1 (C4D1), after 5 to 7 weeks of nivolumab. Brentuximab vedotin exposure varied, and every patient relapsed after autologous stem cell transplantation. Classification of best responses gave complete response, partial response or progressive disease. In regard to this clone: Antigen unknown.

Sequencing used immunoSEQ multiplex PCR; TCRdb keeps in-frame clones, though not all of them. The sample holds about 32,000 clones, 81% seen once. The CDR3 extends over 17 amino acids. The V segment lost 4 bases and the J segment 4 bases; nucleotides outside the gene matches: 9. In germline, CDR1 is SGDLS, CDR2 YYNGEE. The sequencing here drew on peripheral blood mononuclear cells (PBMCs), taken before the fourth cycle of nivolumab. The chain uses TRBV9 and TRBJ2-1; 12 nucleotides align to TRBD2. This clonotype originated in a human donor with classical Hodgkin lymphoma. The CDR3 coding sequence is TGTGCCAGCAGCATTGAAGGACTAGCGGGAATATACAATGAGCAGTTCTTC. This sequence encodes CASSIEGLAGIYNEQFF.